This T cell receptor beta chain comes out of a study of siplizumab effects on memory and regulatory T cells. Broader study findings: Proliferating siplizumab-culture Tregs lacked confirmation of suppressive function. It seemed that naive T cells were more diverse than memory cells and were major contributors to the alloresponse. Alloreactive sequences whose origin lay in unstimulated CD4+ memory cells were significantly reduced by siplizumab. Naive or memory phenotype was unassignable for roughly 75-95% of proliferating CD4+ or CD8+ clones.

Method: immunoSEQ multiplex PCR; TCRdb's copy keeps in-frame clones and lacks some. This table has 90,000 to 130,000 clones, 80% to 95% appearing once. V was clipped by 9 bases and J by 1 base, with 13 bases between them. The CDR3 extends over 14 amino acids. The germline V gene encodes CDR1 LNHDA and CDR2 SQIVND (reference sequence). On this clone itself: Its cognate antigen is unknown.

Sequencing was carried out using CD4+ T cells sorted from blood. The receptor was isolated from a human donor in good health. The V and J genes are TRBV19 and TRBJ1-3; D is perhaps TRBD1 (5 bases). As DNA, the CDR3 is TGTGCCAGCCGCCCAGGACATTCTGGAAACACCATATATTTT. The encoded protein is CASRPGHSGNTIYF.